One sample yielded the 20 T cell receptor beta chains listed below, sequenced in a study of blood T cell repertoires in COVID-19. Clones were sequenced by immunoSEQ multiplex PCR, and TCRdb holds only the in-frame ones, with some missing. This sample has 150,000 or so clones, with around 91% found just once. The sequenced sample consisted of peripheral blood. All receptors come from a man younger than 35 with COVID-19, enrolled during active disease.

The chain combines TRBV6-1 with TRBJ2-2, with TRBD1 identical over 7 bases. The CDR3 contains 16 residues. Germline values: CDR1 MNHNS, CDR2 SASEGT. The ends lost 4 bases at V and 1 base at J; junction bases unmatched: 6. DNA of the CDR3: TGTGCCAGCAGTGGTTCCGGGACAGAGAACACCGGGGAGCTGTTTTTT. It translates to CASSGSGTENTGELFF.

V usage is TRBV10-1 and J usage is TRBJ1-5; possible D gene TRBD1, 6 bases. CDR1 WNHNN and CDR2 SYGVQD come from the germline V gene (reference sequence). This CDR3 is 15 amino acids long. V lost 2 bases, J lost 4 bases, and 12 bases lay in between. In DNA form, the CDR3 reads TGCGCCAGCAGTGAGAGGGGGAACCAAAATCAGCCCCAGCATTTT. Encoded protein: CASSERGNQNQPQHF.

This clone was detected once. The rearrangement joins TRBV28 to TRBJ2-1; TRBD2 aligns across 8 bases. CDR1 and CDR2 (germline): MDHEN, SYDVKM. This CDR3 is 18 amino acids long. The V gene end was trimmed by 6 bases and the J gene end by 0 bases; junction bases not matched to a gene: 13. In nucleotides, the CDR3 is TGTGCCAGCAGAACCCCTCGGCAGCGGGAGAGCTCCTACAATGAGCAGTTCTTC. As protein: CASRTPRQRESSYNEQFF.

The table lists this clone with a count of one. This rearrangement joins TRBV27 to TRBJ2-2, with TRBD2 matching 11 bases. Germline V gene sequence: CDR1 MNHEY, CDR2 SMNVEV (reference sequence). CDR3 length: 18 amino acids. V gave up 5 bases and J gave up 0 bases; unmatched junction bases: 8. This CDR3 reads CASSVTSGGFANTGELFF. Written as DNA, the CDR3 is TGTGCCAGCAGTGTAACTAGCGGGGGATTCGCGAACACCGGGGAGCTGTTTTTT.

This rearrangement joins TRBV11-2 to TRBJ2-7; TRBD2 matches 11 bases. The CDR3 totals 17 residues. Trimming took 5 bases from V and 3 from J; bases not matched to a gene: 12. Germline-derived CDR1 and CDR2 are SGHAT and FQNNGV. The CDR3 region is CASSPGVAGGGRYEQYF. CDR3 DNA: TGTGCCAGCAGCCCAGGGGTAGCGGGAGGGGGTCGCTACGAGCAGTACTTC.

The chain employs TRBV15 and TRBJ1-2, with 10 bases fitting TRBD1. Trimming at V came to 5 bases and at J to 1 base, leaving 4 bases not matched to a gene. The CDR3 extends over 15 amino acids. Germline lookup yields CDR1 LNHNV and CDR2 YYDKDF (reference sequence). The CDR3 DNA reads as TGTGCCACCAGCCCAGACAGGGGGCTTAACTATGGCTACACCTTC. Protein product: CATSPDRGLNYGYTF.

The V and J genes are TRBV24-1 and TRBJ1-4; TRBD1 matches 8 bases. Per germline, CDR1 KGHDR and CDR2 SFDVKD. This CDR3 has 14 amino acids. V shed 7 bases and J 7 bases; nucleotides not matched to a gene: 7. This CDR3 reads CATSQTGEGEKLFF. CDR3 nucleotides: TGTGCCACCAGCCAGACAGGGGAAGGTGAAAAACTGTTTTTT.

As DNA, the CDR3 is TGTGCCAGCAGCCCATTCTACGGAGGGACCTACAATGAGCAGTTCTTC. This encodes CASSPFYGGTYNEQFF. The chain uses TRBV11-2 and TRBJ2-1, with D maybe TRBD2 (6 bases). The CDR3 length is 16 residues. In germline, CDR1 is SGHAT, CDR2 FQNNGV. V was shortened by 5 bases and J by 2 bases, with 16 bases between the two germline ends.

The V gene is TRBV19, the J gene TRBJ1-1; 11 positions agree with TRBD1. The germline gives CDR1 LNHDA, CDR2 SQIVND (reference sequence). V shed 1 base and J 4 bases; nucleotides not matched to a gene: 5. The CDR3 loop spans 16 amino acids. CDR3 DNA sequence: TGTGCCAGTAGTATAGGAACCGGGACAGGGGGCACTGAAGCTTTCTTT. The encoded protein is CASSIGTGTGGTEAFF.

The chain joins TRBV30 to TRBJ1-1; TRBD1 matches 8 bases. The V gene's germline CDR1 is GTSNPN and CDR2 SVGIG (reference sequence). V was clipped by 3 bases and J by 4 bases; unmatched bases: 10. The CDR3 has 15 amino acids. As DNA, the CDR3 is TGTGCCTGGAGACAGACAGGGGCTAAGAGCACTGAAGCTTTCTTT. Translated, it gives CAWRQTGAKSTEAFF.

The genes are TRBV6-5 and TRBJ2-5; possibly TRBD2 for D (5 bases). This CDR3 is built from 15 residues. Trimming left V 7 bases short and J 1 base short, with 16 bases between. Germline V gene lookup returns CDR1 MNHEY and CDR2 SVGAGI. The CDR3 region is CASKSPGSPQETQYF. The DNA for the CDR3 is TGTGCCAGCAAATCCCCGGGGAGTCCCCAAGAGACCCAGTACTTC.

The chain joins TRBV28 to TRBJ2-1; the D is unclear. Trimming took off 0 bases at V and 0 bases at J, with 6 bases between the two ends. CDR3 length equals 15 residues. Germline CDR1 MDHEN, CDR2 SYDVKM. The CDR3 sequence: CASSLWTRSYNEQFF. The CDR3 DNA is TGTGCCAGCAGTTTATGGACACGCTCCTACAATGAGCAGTTCTTC.

The V and J genes are TRBV27 and TRBJ2-5; 14 bases fit TRBD2. V gave up 4 bases and J gave up 7 bases; unmatched junction bases: 2. The CDR3 runs 14 residues. CDR1 is MNHEY and CDR2 is SMNVEV in the germline V gene (reference sequence). CDR3 bases: TGTGCCAGCAGTTCGACTAGCGGGAGGGGGACCCAGTACTTC. This gives the protein CASSSTSGRGTQYF.

This clone was detected only a few times. The chain couples TRBV29-1 to TRBJ1-6; weak D call: TRBD1 (5 bases). Trimming stripped 6 bases from V and 0 bases from J, with 6 bases between. Per germline, CDR1 SQVTM and CDR2 ANQGSEA. CDR3 length equals 13 residues. The CDR3 DNA reads as TGCAGCGTACAGGACTCCTATAATTCACCCCTCCACTTT. Protein: CSVQDSYNSPLHF.

The chain employs TRBV19 and TRBJ2-1; 10 bases are a match to TRBD2. V lost 1 base and J lost 10; bases outside the gene matches: 7. CDR1 is LNHDA and CDR2 is SQIVND in the germline V gene (reference sequence). This CDR3 is built from 15 residues. The CDR3 DNA is TGTGCCAGTAGTATAGCCCTAGCGGGAGTGTTGGAGCAGTTCTTC. Amino acids: CASSIALAGVLEQFF.

V gene TRBV30 combines with J gene TRBJ1-3; tentatively, D is TRBD1 (6 bases). V lost 4 bases, J lost 0 bases, and 13 bases lay in between. CDR3 length: 15 amino acids. Per germline, CDR1 GTSNPN and CDR2 SVGIG (reference sequence). CDR3 amino acids: CAWNAGGGSGNTIYF. For the CDR3, the DNA is TGTGCCTGGAACGCTGGGGGCGGCTCTGGAAACACCATATATTTT.

This sequence joins TRBV14 and TRBJ2-7, with 9 bases that match TRBD1. The CDR3 runs 14 residues. Losses at the gene ends were 4 bases for V and 8 bases for J; bases not matched to a gene: 9. Germline CDR1 and CDR2: SGHDN and FVKESK. CDR3 DNA: TGTGCCAGCAGCCCATCCGGGACAGGGATGCAGCAGTACTTC. This codes for CASSPSGTGMQQYF.

The genes are TRBV2 and TRBJ1-1; weak D call: TRBD1 (5 bases). The CDR3 runs to 13 residues. Looked up from germline, CDR1 is SNHLY and CDR2 is FYNNEI. Trimming stripped 5 bases from V and 0 bases from J, with 7 bases between. CDR3 bases: TGTGCCAGCAGTTGGGGGGTGAACACTGAAGCTTTCTTT. Its protein product is CASSWGVNTEAFF.

The chain joins TRBV4-1 to TRBJ2-7; unclear D gene. Trimming took 0 bases from V and 2 from J, leaving 11 bases between them. The CDR3 extends over 15 amino acids. CDR1 is MGHRA and CDR2 is YSYEKL in the germline V gene. DNA of the CDR3: TGCGCCAGCAGCCAAGATCGCGGCAGAGCCTACGAGCAGTACTTC. Its translation is CASSQDRGRAYEQYF.

This sequence joins TRBV27 and TRBJ2-3; D unclear. This CDR3 is 13 amino acids long. The V gene lost 6 bases and the J gene lost 1 base, with 8 bases spanning the gap. The germline V gene has CDR1 MNHEY and CDR2 SMNVEV (reference sequence). CDR3 coding DNA: TGTGCCAGCAGGGCGGTCGGCACAGATACGCAGTATTTT. This encodes CASRAVGTDTQYF.